One T cell receptor beta chain is described in this entry. The method was immunoSEQ multiplex PCR; TCRdb's version includes in-frame clones alone and lacks a portion of them. In the table there are around 370,000 clones, about 85% of which are singletons. The V gene's germline CDR1 is LGHNT and CDR2 FRNRAP. V was cut by 1 base and J by 0 bases, with 10 bases left in between. This CDR3 spans 16 amino acids. This record belongs to a study of Ad26.COV2.S vaccination and SARS-CoV-2 variants. This sample's treatment: about 20 received Ad26.COV2.S at low or high dose, single or two shots; about 5 received placebo; per-sample allocation not given. Samples analyzed were those drawn on day 63 after the first vaccine or placebo injection.

Sequenced material: peripheral blood, taken in a trial of Ad26.COV2.S vaccine versus placebo. The rearrangement links TRBV12-5 to TRBJ2-4; D gene uncertain. This clonotype was obtained from a person aged 18-65 years who received the Ad26.COV2.S COVID-19 vaccine or a placebo. CDR3 nucleotide sequence: TGTGCTAGTGGTTTGGCCCAGAGGCTAGCCAAAAACATTCAGTACTTC. Its protein is CASGLAQRLAKNIQYF.